The text below deals with one T cell receptor beta chain. Antigen unknown. V lost 4 bases and J lost 4; bases outside the gene matches: 7. CDR3 length equals 16 residues. Germline V gene sequence: CDR1 SNHLY, CDR2 FYNNEI. This PCR relied on a set of 60 Vbeta primers and 13 Jbeta primers. Sequencing used immunoSEQ multiplex PCR; TCRdb keeps in-frame clones, though not all of them. The data show 300,000 or so clones, about 83% seen once. This sample is part of a study of cytomegalovirus exposure and HLA in healthy donors. Across the whole study: Approximately 180 million T cells yielded some 100 million unique TCR beta sequences, as an earlier analysis found. In terms of ancestry, the Caucasian-associated cluster contained around four fifths of the 300 to 400 genotyped donors. Findings of the study overall: Evidence from a later analysis indicated that most CMV-associated TCR beta chains looked HLA-restricted. Altogether, 150 to 200 TCR beta chains were recorded as cytomegalovirus-associated.

The receptor was isolated from a woman in her forties in good health and CMV-seropositive. The chain uses TRBV2 and TRBJ2-2; TRBD1 matches 9 bases. The sample taken for sequencing was PBMCs. The CDR3 coding sequence is TGTGCCAGCAGTGGAGGGACAGGGAGGACCACCGGGGAGCTGTTTTTT. Protein: CASSGGTGRTTGELFF.